The rows below give T cell receptor beta chains drawn from one sample of a study of cytomegalovirus exposure and HLA in healthy donors. Sequenced by immunoSEQ multiplex PCR; TCRdb stores in-frame clones only, minus some. In the table there are roughly 99,000 clones, over 60% of which are singletons. The material sequenced was PBMCs. The receptors derive from a male donor in good health and CMV-seropositive. The CDR3 runs from the conserved cysteine through the conserved F or W. The D gene is left open where the match is weak. Not every row has a clone size; where given, it reads once, few, many or a size class.

DNA | CDR3 | size | V | D | J
TGTGCCAGCAAAGACAGGGTCTCGAACACTGAAGCTTTCTTT | CASKDRVSNTEAFF | once | TRBV2 | TRBD1 | TRBJ1-1
TGTGCCAGCAGCTTGTGGGGACAGCTAGCCTACAATGAGCAGTTCTTC | CASSLWGQLAYNEQFF | - | TRBV5-6 | TRBD1 | TRBJ2-1
TGTGCCAGCGGACTAGCGGGGGGGATGAATGAGCAGTTCTTC | CASGLAGGMNEQFF | - | TRBV11-3 | TRBD2 | TRBJ2-1
TGCGCCAGCAGCTTCGGACAGGGGGATTCACCCCTCCACTTT | CASSFGQGDSPLHF | - | TRBV5-1 | TRBD1 | TRBJ1-6
TGTGCCAGCAGTGCAAACAGGGGGGCCGGGGAGCTGTTTTTT | CASSANRGAGELFF | once | TRBV25-1 | TRBD1 | TRBJ2-2
TGTGCCAGCAGTCTGGGGGCCGGGACAGGGGGCTACGAGCAGTACTTC | CASSLGAGTGGYEQYF | - | TRBV5-6 | TRBD1 | TRBJ2-7
TGTGCCAGCAGCTTAGCGGGGCAGGGGGGTCAGCCCCAGCATTTT | CASSLAGQGGQPQHF | - | TRBV7-9 | TRBD1 | TRBJ1-5
TGTGCCAGCAGCACCGGGACTAACACCGGGGAGCTGTTTTTT | CASSTGTNTGELFF | - | TRBV9 | - | TRBJ2-2
TGTGCCAGCAGCCAAAAAATCCGGGGGAACTACGAGCAGTACTTC | CASSQKIRGNYEQYF | few | TRBV4-2 | - | TRBJ2-7
TGCGCCAGCAGCCAACAACGACAGGGGGGCTCAAATTCACCCCTCCACTTT | CASSQQRQGGSNSPLHF | - | TRBV5-1 | TRBD1 | TRBJ1-6
TGTGCCAGCAGTTTAACCCCTAAAGGGGTCCACACTGAAGCTTTCTTT | CASSLTPKGVHTEAFF | few | TRBV27 | - | TRBJ1-1
TGCAGCGTTGTAGGCAGGGGCGCGGCTGAAAAACTGTTTTTT | CSVVGRGAAEKLFF | once | TRBV29-1 | - | TRBJ1-4
TGTGCCAGCAGCTTCGCCCAAACAGGGATGAATGGGGATACTGAAGCTTTCTTT | CASSFAQTGMNGDTEAFF | - | TRBV5-6 | - | TRBJ1-1
TGTGCCAGCAGCTCCCCTACGAGGGGGACCCCTCCCGAGCAGTACTTC | CASSSPTRGTPPEQYF | - | TRBV11-3 | - | TRBJ2-7
TGTGCCAGCAGCGAAGCCTGGACAGCCAATTCACCCCTCCACTTT | CASSEAWTANSPLHF | - | TRBV5-4 | - | TRBJ1-6
TGTGCCAGCAGCGCAACACAGGGGTTCTATGGCTACACCTTC | CASSATQGFYGYTF | once | TRBV7-6 | TRBD1 | TRBJ1-2
TGTGCCAGCAGCTTAAATGCGTACGAGCAGTACTTC | CASSLNAYEQYF | - | TRBV5-6 | - | TRBJ2-7
TGTGCCAGCAGCGTAGCTCGAGTAAATGAGCAGTTCTTC | CASSVARVNEQFF | - | TRBV9 | - | TRBJ2-1
TGTGCCAGCAGCGTCGGGTACAATGAGCAGTTCTTC | CASSVGYNEQFF | - | TRBV14 | - | TRBJ2-1
TGTGCCAGCAGCTTAGGTTTCTCTTCGGACACTGAAGCTTTCTTT | CASSLGFSSDTEAFF | - | TRBV7-2 | - | TRBJ1-1
TGTGCCTGGTTTACCCTGGAGGTGAACACTGAAGCTTTCTTT | CAWFTLEVNTEAFF | few | TRBV30 | - | TRBJ1-1
TGTGCCAGCAGCCCCCGAAGCGGGCAGAGCCAAGAGACCCAGTACTTC | CASSPRSGQSQETQYF | - | TRBV6-6 | - | TRBJ2-5
TGTGCCAGCAGCTTAAACAGGGGTACGGGCAATCAGCCCCAGCATTTT | CASSLNRGTGNQPQHF | - | TRBV7-9 | TRBD1 | TRBJ1-5
TGTGCCAGCAGTGAAACGGGGAGGGGAAATAGCAATCAGCCCCAGCATTTT | CASSETGRGNSNQPQHF | - | TRBV2 | - | TRBJ1-5
TGTGCCAGCACTGGGACTAGCAGGACCGGGGAGCTGTTTTTT | CASTGTSRTGELFF | - | TRBV2 | TRBD2 | TRBJ2-2
TGTGCCAGCAGCTTAAGCGGGCAGCATAAAGAAAAACTGTTTTTT | CASSLSGQHKEKLFF | - | TRBV7-2 | - | TRBJ1-4
TGCAGCGTTAGGACAGGGGGCGCGGGGGATACGCAGTATTTT | CSVRTGGAGDTQYF | - | TRBV29-1 | TRBD1 | TRBJ2-3
TGTGCCTCGAATGTAAGTCGTCGGAAGACAGGGGGGAACACTGAAGCTTTCTTT | CASNVSRRKTGGNTEAFF | - | TRBV30 | TRBD1 | TRBJ1-1
TGTGCCAGCAGCCAAAGGGCGGGCGGAAACAATGAGCAGTTCTTC | CASSQRAGGNNEQFF | - | TRBV4-2 | - | TRBJ2-1
TGTGCCAGCAGCTTAGATCGAGCCTTTAATTCACCCCTCCACTTT | CASSLDRAFNSPLHF | - | TRBV11-2 | - | TRBJ1-6
TGTGCCAGCAGCGCAGGAACAGGGGGCGGTCCCCAAGAGACCCAGTACTTC | CASSAGTGGGPQETQYF | - | TRBV9 | TRBD1 | TRBJ2-5
TGTGCCAGCAGCCAGGGGACAGGGGGTAACCCTGAAGCTTTCTTT | CASSQGTGGNPEAFF | few | TRBV13 | TRBD1 | TRBJ1-1